This T cell receptor beta chain was observed in a study of T cells in Graves' hyperthyroidism and ophthalmopathy. General study points: Ophthalmopathy onset followed model prediction by a median roughly 6.5 months.

Researchers took RNA transcripts and amplified the TCR beta CDR3 regions from them. Using the HTBI primer set, a first-round RT-PCR was run on the TCR CDR3. Using its own MiXCR run on the multiplex PCR reads, TCRdb lists one record per CDR3 protein. The data contain about 560,000 distinct CDR3 sequences, 15% to 20% of them singletons. Notes on this clonotype: Its antigen is unknown. A clone one base away is much larger, so this may be a read error.

Trimming took 0 bases from V and 11 from J; bases not matched to a gene: 19. Looked up from germline, CDR1 is DFQATT and CDR2 is SNEGSKA (reference sequence). The CDR3 contains 17 residues. V and J are TRBV20-1 and TRBJ2-3, with 8 nucleotides matching TRBD2. This sequence was found in a young woman with Graves' hyperthyroidism. Sequenced: blood. DNA of the CDR3: TGCAGTGCTAGAGATGATACTAGCGGCCTCCTCGGGGGTAGGCAGTATTTT. This codes for CSARDDTSGLLGGRQYF.